Following are 11 T cell receptor beta chains from one sample sequenced in a study of blood T cell repertoires in COVID-19. Produced via immunoSEQ multiplex PCR; TCRdb's table is partial and in-frame only. The sample contains roughly 76,000 clones, over 70% of which appear only once. Sequenced: peripheral blood. These receptors all come from a man in his 70s with acute or convalescent COVID-19.

The chain combines TRBV28 with TRBJ2-5; 7 nucleotides align to TRBD1. After removal of 7 bases from V and 3 bases from J, the junction contained 8 bases not matched to a gene. CDR3 length equals 14 residues. Per the germline V gene, CDR1 is MDHEN and CDR2 is SYDVKM. The CDR3 sequence is CASTQGQVKETQYF. CDR3 DNA sequence: TGTGCCAGCACTCAAGGACAGGTCAAAGAGACCCAGTACTTC.

This clone was recorded once. The chain links TRBV10-1 to TRBJ2-1, with 9 bases matching TRBD1. CDR3 length: 15 residues. In germline, CDR1 is WNHNN, CDR2 SYGVQD (reference sequence). Trimming at V came to 2 bases and at J to 5 bases, leaving 4 bases not matched to a gene. CDR3 protein: CASSERTGANNEQFF. The CDR3, as DNA: TGCGCCAGCAGTGAGAGGACAGGGGCTAACAATGAGCAGTTCTTC.

This clone was counted only a few times. This chain connects TRBV15 to TRBJ1-5, with D uncertain. This CDR3 has 16 residues. Germline-derived CDR1 and CDR2 are LNHNV and YYDKDF (reference sequence). V lost 5 bases to trimming and J lost 5 bases, with 19 bases between them. The CDR3 bases are TGTGCCACCAGCCGATTGGGTTCAGGAGGCGATCAGCCCCAGCATTTT. Its translation is CATSRLGSGGDQPQHF. The full variable domain, rest sourced from reference TRBV15 and TRBJ1-5, is DAMVIQNPRYQVTQFGKPVTLSCSQTLNHNVMYWYQQKSSQAPKLLFHYYDKDFNNEADTPDNFQSRRPNTSFCFLDIRSPGLGDTAMYLCATSRLGSGGDQPQHFGDGTRLSIL.

There are a few counts of this clone. Here the CDR3 reads CASTREGGAFF. CDR3 nucleotides: TGTGCCAGCACGAGAGAGGGTGGTGCTTTCTTT. The rearrangement links TRBV25-1 to TRBJ1-1, with D unresolved. V was trimmed by 7 bases and J by 11 bases, leaving 14 bases between them. CDR1 is MGHDK and CDR2 is SYGVNS in the germline V gene. The CDR3 extends over 11 amino acids.

The genes are TRBV2 and TRBJ2-3; D not resolved. V was pared by 3 bases and J by 5 bases, with 6 bases between. The CDR3 totals 12 residues. In germline, CDR1 is SNHLY, CDR2 FYNNEI. The CDR3 nucleotides are TGTGCCAGCAGTGAGGTCAGAGATACGCAGTATTTT. This translates into CASSEVRDTQYF.

The V gene is TRBV10-3, the J gene TRBJ2-5; 7 nucleotides align to TRBD1. The V and J ends lost 6 bases and 1 base, in that order; junction bases with no gene match: 8. Germline V gene lookup returns CDR1 ENHRY and CDR2 SYGVKD. CDR3 length equals 15 residues. CDR3 amino acids: CAIRDRVSPQETQYF. As DNA, the CDR3 is TGTGCCATCAGAGACAGGGTCTCGCCCCAAGAGACCCAGTACTTC.

This rearrangement joins TRBV6-5 to TRBJ2-7, with 10 bases aligning to TRBD2. V lost 0 bases and J lost 2; bases outside the gene matches: 1. The CDR3 totals 15 residues. Germline-derived CDR1 and CDR2 are MNHEY and SVGAGI. Written as DNA, the CDR3 is TGTGCCAGCAGTTACTCCCTAGCGGGAGCCTACGAGCAGTACTTC. This sequence encodes CASSYSLAGAYEQYF.

This clone was recorded once. The V and J genes are TRBV27 and TRBJ1-1; D gene uncertain. The length of the CDR3 is 13 residues. The germline gives CDR1 MNHEY, CDR2 SMNVEV (reference sequence). The V end lost 5 bases, the J end lost 5 bases, and 12 bases lay between the germline ends. CDR3 in DNA: TGTGCCAGCAGTACCTCAGCGGTAACTGAAGCTTTCTTT. This codes for CASSTSAVTEAFF.

This clone came up a few times. The chain carries TRBV16 and TRBJ2-7, with a possible D match to TRBD2 (5 bases). V gave up 0 bases and J gave up 6 bases, with 12 bases separating them. Germline lookup yields CDR1 KGHSY and CDR2 FQNENV. This CDR3 spans 14 amino acids. The CDR3 loop is CASSQSMGRGEQYF. As DNA, the CDR3 is TGTGCCAGCAGCCAATCGATGGGCCGGGGCGAGCAGTACTTC.

The chain recombines TRBV19 with TRBJ1-1; D is unclear. The CDR3 covers 14 residues. Trimming cost V 3 bases and J 3 bases, with 11 bases left between them. Germline CDR1 and CDR2: LNHDA and SQIVND (reference sequence). CDR3 in amino acids: CASSILLRDTEAFF. CDR3 DNA: TGTGCCAGTAGTATTTTGCTCCGGGACACTGAAGCTTTCTTT.

This chain uses TRBV28 with TRBJ2-2; D gene unclear. This CDR3 contains 13 residues. V was pared by 4 bases and J by 0 bases, with 3 bases between. The germline V gene encodes CDR1 MDHEN and CDR2 SYDVKM. Written as DNA, the CDR3 is TGTGCCAGCAGTTCTCCGAACACCGGGGAGCTGTTTTTT. It encodes CASSSPNTGELFF.